Each of the 9 T cell receptor beta chains below was sequenced from the same sample in a study of blood T cell repertoires in COVID-19. Produced via immunoSEQ multiplex PCR; TCRdb's table is partial and in-frame only. The data contain 35,000 to 45,000 clones, 91% of them singletons. Sequencing used peripheral blood. These TCRs come from an elderly woman with acute or convalescent COVID-19.

J is TRBJ1-1 and V is TRBV5-1; D is unclear. V was pared by 5 bases and J by 1 base, with 12 bases between. Germline V gene sequence: CDR1 SGHRS, CDR2 YFSETQ. This CDR3 has 14 amino acids. The CDR3 loop is CASRRVAGNTEAFF. The CDR3 DNA reads as TGCGCCAGCAGGCGGGTGGCCGGGAACACTGAAGCTTTCTTT.

This clone was observed a single time. The rearrangement uses TRBV2 and TRBJ1-2; D perhaps matches TRBD1 (6 bases). Trimming took 2 bases from V and 3 from J, leaving 7 bases between them. This CDR3 comprises 13 residues. Germline V CDR1 and CDR2: SNHLY, FYNNEI. The CDR3 loop is CASSEWTDYGYTF. The CDR3 bases are TGTGCCAGCAGTGAATGGACAGACTATGGCTACACCTTC.

This clone was seen a single time. This chain links TRBV14 with TRBJ1-1; TRBD1 matches at 7 bases. CDR1 SGHDN and CDR2 FVKESK come from the germline V gene. There are 16 residues in the CDR3. V trimming: 3 bases; J trimming: 7 bases; junction bases outside the gene matches: 14. The CDR3 coding sequence is TGTGCCAGCAGCCAGCCCGGACAGGCTTTGGGGAGTGAAGCTTTCTTT. This codes for CASSQPGQALGSEAFF.

V gene TRBV2 combines with J gene TRBJ1-6, with 7 bases aligning to TRBD1. V was clipped by 6 bases and J by 0 bases; unmatched bases: 14. The CDR3 consists of 19 residues. The germline gives CDR1 SNHLY, CDR2 FYNNEI. CDR3 residues: CASRGMGVPGGSYNSPLHF. As DNA, the CDR3 is TGTGCCAGCAGGGGGATGGGGGTGCCAGGGGGCTCCTATAATTCACCCCTCCACTTT.

The V and J genes are TRBV6-2 or TRBV6-3 and TRBJ1-2; 9 positions agree with TRBD1. Unmatched junction bases numbered 0, after V lost 4 bases and J lost 6 bases. CDR3 length: 12 residues. CDR1 and CDR2 from the germline V gene are MNHEY and SVGEGT. The CDR3 sequence is CASSWTGDGYTF. The CDR3 DNA sequence: TGTGCCAGCAGTTGGACAGGGGATGGCTACACCTTC.

This chain joins TRBV9 and TRBJ1-1; no clear D gene. The CDR3 contains 13 residues. The ends were cut back, 0 bases at V and 1 base at J, with 4 bases in the middle. Germline lookup yields CDR1 SGDLS and CDR2 YYNGEE. The CDR3 loop reads CASSVGRNTEAFF. In DNA form, the CDR3 reads TGTGCCAGCAGCGTAGGGAGGAACACTGAAGCTTTCTTT.

The chain is built from TRBV18 and TRBJ2-2; D possibly corresponds to TRBD2 (5 bases). V shed 3 bases and J shed 1 base, with 9 bases lying between them. This CDR3 is 15 amino acids long. CDR1 and CDR2 from the germline V gene are KGHSH and LQKENI. The CDR3 region is CASSPGRGNTGELFF. The CDR3 nucleotides are TGTGCCAGCTCACCTGGTCGGGGGAACACCGGGGAGCTGTTTTTT.

The rearrangement joins TRBV3-1 (or the pseudogene TRBV3-2) to TRBJ1-1, with a tentative D call TRBD1 (5 bases). Per germline, CDR1 LGHDT and CDR2 YNNKEL (reference sequence). The CDR3 is 13 amino acids. V was shortened by 5 bases and J by 0 bases, with 7 bases between the two germline ends. DNA of the CDR3: TGTGCCAGCAGCGGACAACTGAACACTGAAGCTTTCTTT. Translated, it gives CASSGQLNTEAFF.

This chain uses TRBV9 with TRBJ2-2; 8 bases match TRBD2. Trimming at V came to 0 bases and at J to 0 bases, leaving 10 bases not matched to a gene. The CDR3 length is 19 residues. From germline, CDR1 is SGDLS and CDR2 YYNGEE. CDR3 bases: TGTGCCAGCAGCGTAGAAGGGCGGGGGGCCCTCGCGAACACCGGGGAGCTGTTTTTT. This codes for CASSVEGRGALANTGELFF.